This T cell receptor (beta chain) was recorded in a study of T cell responses to AZD1222 COVID-19 vaccine. Study findings and constraints: Repertoire collection took place solely once the T cell response had peaked.

This table comes from immunoSEQ multiplex PCR, and its TCRdb copy is limited to in-frame clones, with some not included. The data show over 100,000 clones, around 91% seen once. V was pared by 0 bases and J by 2 bases, with 5 bases between. The CDR3 loop spans 13 amino acids. Looked up from germline, CDR1 is SGHRS and CDR2 is YFSETQ. Only one count was recorded for this clone. What it binds is not known. The source was peripheral blood, collected on day 0 of AZD1222 vaccination. The chain recombines TRBV5-1 with TRBJ1-1; no clear D gene. This clonotype was sampled from an adult in good health. The CDR3 coding sequence is TGCGCCAGCAGCTTGGCCGCCAACACTGAAGCTTTCTTT. Translation gives CASSLAANTEAFF.